This T cell receptor beta chain emerged from a study of blood T cell repertoires in COVID-19. For the study at large: COVID-19 samples from acute and convalescent phases originated in the United States, Italy and Spain.

Individuals drawn from about two dozen US areas were roughly 18 to 95 years old. Cohort placement rested on clinical history that participants reported themselves. This CDR3 spans 15 amino acids. V lost 5 bases to trimming and J lost 0 bases, with 11 bases between them. Per germline, CDR1 KGHSH and CDR2 LQKENI. This clone appeared a few times. In the original analysis: From reference gene primer amplification, estimates of nucleated cell counts were derived. Sequenced by immunoSEQ multiplex PCR; TCRdb stores in-frame clones only, minus some. V and J calls and clone size follow that table, whereas D and trimming were derived from the DNA. The sample shows some 330,000 clones, over 70% of them seen only once.

The specimen sequenced was PBMCs or T cells enriched from blood (not recorded which). This TCR was recovered from a man aged 30 to 39 who had recovered from COVID-19. V is TRBV18 and J is TRBJ2-1; no reliable D call. The CDR3 coding sequence is TGTGCCAGCTCAGAAGATCGCAGCTCCTACAATGAGCAGTTCTTC. It encodes CASSEDRSSYNEQFF.